A single sample is the source of the 20 T cell receptor beta chains below, sequenced in a study of control samples from healthy donors and cancer patients. This table comes from immunoSEQ multiplex PCR, and its TCRdb copy is limited to in-frame clones, with some not included. Here the sample spans approximately 140,000 clones, over 85% being singletons. Sequenced input: blood. These receptors came from a man under 40 in good health.

This chain links TRBV27 with TRBJ2-7; perhaps TRBD1 as D (6 bases). The CDR3 loop spans 14 amino acids. V was shortened by 3 bases and J by 3 bases, with 12 bases between the two germline ends. The germline V gene has CDR1 MNHEY and CDR2 SMNVEV (reference sequence). The CDR3 protein is CASSLDSINYEQYF. The CDR3 DNA is TGTGCCAGCAGTTTGGACAGTATCAACTACGAGCAGTACTTC.

The V gene is TRBV28, the J gene TRBJ1-2; perhaps TRBD1 as D (5 bases). CDR1 is MDHEN and CDR2 is SYDVKM in the germline V gene. The V end lost 0 bases, the J end lost 4 bases, and 9 bases lay between the germline ends. The CDR3 consists of 14 residues. This CDR3 is CASSLWGTGYGYTF. The CDR3 DNA is TGTGCCAGCAGTTTATGGGGGACGGGCTATGGCTACACCTTC.

This sequence joins TRBV9 and TRBJ1-2, with a possible D match to TRBD1 (6 bases). CDR1 SGDLS and CDR2 YYNGEE come from the germline V gene. The length of the CDR3 is 13 residues. Trimming took off 4 bases at V and 8 bases at J, with 15 bases between the two ends. CDR3 sequence: CASSPNSRGGYTF. The CDR3 coding sequence is TGTGCCAGCAGCCCGAACTCTAGGGGGGGCTACACCTTC.

This clone showed up just once. This chain joins TRBV6-2 or TRBV6-3 and TRBJ2-5; 7 bases map to TRBD2. CDR1 is MNHEY and CDR2 is SVGEGT in the germline V gene. This CDR3 region has 15 residues. J gave up 4 bases and V 0 bases, and 5 bases lay outside the gene matches. CDR3 in amino acids: CASSYSTSGGETQYF. The CDR3 coding sequence is TGTGCCAGCAGTTACTCGACGTCGGGGGGAGAGACCCAGTACTTC.

This chain uses TRBV28 with TRBJ2-2, with 8 bases fitting TRBD2. From germline, CDR1 is MDHEN and CDR2 SYDVKM. The ends lost 5 bases at V and 4 bases at J; junction bases unmatched: 9. The CDR3 length is 16 residues. The CDR3 region has the DNA TGTGCCAGCAGTACTCTGGCACTAGCGGCCACCGGGGAGCTGTTTTTT. Amino acid sequence: CASSTLALAATGELFF.

This rearrangement joins TRBV30 to TRBJ1-5, with 9 bases identical to TRBD1. V shed 8 bases and J 0 bases; nucleotides not matched to a gene: 2. The CDR3 has 13 amino acids. CDR1 GTSNPN and CDR2 SVGIG come from the germline V gene (reference sequence). CDR3 sequence (DNA): TGTGCCGGGACAGGGTATAGCAATCAGCCCCAGCATTTT. Residues: CAGTGYSNQPQHF.

The J gene is TRBJ2-7, the V gene TRBV28; TRBD1 or TRBD2 may be the D gene (6 bases each). Germline V lookup: CDR1 MDHEN, CDR2 SYDVKM. Trimming removed 6 bases from V and 4 bases from J, with 19 bases in between. The CDR3 contains 15 residues. Here the CDR3 reads CASRETRQVPYEQYF. CDR3 in DNA: TGTGCCAGCAGGGAGACTAGACAGGTACCGTACGAGCAGTACTTC.

The chain has TRBV5-8 and TRBJ1-1; 10 bases align to TRBD1. The length of the CDR3 is 16 residues. V dropped 5 bases and J dropped 1; count of bases not matched to a gene: 8. Germline V gene data show CDR1 as SGHTS and CDR2 as YDEGEE. The CDR3 region is CASRRQGAQRNTEAFF. Here the CDR3 DNA reads TGTGCCAGCAGGCGACAGGGGGCGCAAAGGAACACTGAAGCTTTCTTT.

In its sample, this clone was seen once. The V call is TRBV5-4, the J call TRBJ1-3, with D uncertain. V was cut by 0 bases and J by 1 base, with 8 bases left in between. CDR3 length: 15 residues. The germline V gene encodes CDR1 SGHNT and CDR2 YYREEE (reference sequence). CDR3 coding DNA: TGTGCCAGCAGCTTGGGCAGTTCTTCTGGAAACACCATATATTTT. Residues: CASSLGSSSGNTIYF.

The rearrangement links TRBV5-4 to TRBJ2-1; TRBD2 is a possible D gene (5 bases). The CDR3 extends over 13 amino acids. The germline CDR1 and CDR2 sequences are SGHNT and YYREEE (reference sequence). With 4 bases removed from V and 6 bases from J, the gap between germline ends came to 11 bases. CDR3 sequence (DNA): TGTGCCAGCAGCCGGGATCTAGTCAATGAGCAGTTCTTC. It specifies CASSRDLVNEQFF.

This chain joins TRBV28 and TRBJ2-1; D not certain. Germline CDR1 is MDHEN and CDR2 is SYDVKM. This CDR3 is built from 17 residues. V lost 4 bases and J lost 6, with 22 bases in between. Here the CDR3 DNA reads TGTGCCAGCAGTTCTACCCATATGCTCCCGTTCGGCAATGAGCAGTTCTTC. Amino acid sequence: CASSSTHMLPFGNEQFF.

The gene calls are TRBV14 and TRBJ2-2; no definite D call. Germline V gene sequence: CDR1 SGHDN, CDR2 FVKESK. V was clipped by 0 bases and J by 0 bases, with 8 bases between them. CDR3 length: 16 amino acids. The chain's CDR3 is CASSQDSNTNTGELFF. DNA of the CDR3: TGTGCCAGCAGCCAAGACAGCAACACGAACACCGGGGAGCTGTTTTTT.

This chain uses TRBV29-1 with TRBJ1-1, with a possible D match to TRBD1 (5 bases). Trimming stripped 3 bases from V and 12 bases from J, with 20 bases between. The CDR3 is 13 residues long. The germline CDR1 and CDR2 sequences are SQVTM and ANQGSEA. The CDR3 loop is CSVDLPGGPGTFF. DNA of the CDR3: TGCAGCGTTGACTTACCCGGGGGACCTGGGACTTTCTTT.

The genes are TRBV9 and TRBJ2-1; 7 positions match TRBD2. With V trimmed by 3 bases and J by 15 bases, 12 bases remained unmatched. Germline V lookup: CDR1 SGDLS, CDR2 YYNGEE. The CDR3 has 13 residues. CDR3 residues: CASSAPDTSVAFF. The CDR3 DNA reads as TGTGCCAGCAGCGCCCCTGATACTAGCGTTGCGTTCTTC.

The V call is TRBV28, the J call TRBJ1-1; D perhaps matches TRBD1 (6 bases). The V end was cut by 6 bases, the J end by 7 bases, with 18 bases between. CDR3 size: 14 residues. CDR1 is MDHEN and CDR2 is SYDVKM in the germline V gene. Here the CDR3 DNA reads TGTGCCAGCAGGGACAGCGGAGGGTGGAATGAAGCTTTCTTT. Encoded protein: CASRDSGGWNEAFF. Full variable domain (remainder filled in from reference TRBV28 and TRBJ1-1): DVKVTQSSRYLVKRTGEKVFLECVQDMDHENMFWYRQDPGLGLRLIYFSYDVKMKEKGDIPEGYSVSREKKERFSLILESASTNQTSMYLCASRDSGGWNEAFFGQGTRLTVV.

The gene calls are TRBV29-1 and TRBJ1-2, with 8 bases fitting TRBD1. CDR3 length equals 12 residues. J was trimmed by 4 bases and V by 5 bases; bases with no gene match: 3. From germline, CDR1 is SQVTM and CDR2 ANQGSEA. CDR3 region: CSVIGTGYGYTF. As DNA, the CDR3 is TGCAGCGTTATCGGGACAGGCTATGGCTACACCTTC.

The chain carries TRBV19 and TRBJ2-5; D is undetermined. The V and J ends lost 3 bases and 2 bases respectively, with 7 bases between them. Germline values: CDR1 LNHDA, CDR2 SQIVND (reference sequence). This CDR3 spans 13 amino acids. CDR3 sequence (DNA): TGTGCCAGTAGTATTTCCCCACAAGAGACCCAGTACTTC. Translated: CASSISPQETQYF.

This sequence joins TRBV28 and TRBJ1-1; D is perhaps TRBD1 (6 bases). Germline CDR1 is MDHEN and CDR2 is SYDVKM. The V end was cut by 2 bases, the J end by 0 bases, with 16 bases between. The CDR3 is 17 amino acids. CDR3 loop: CASSLDLGQTMNTEAFF. In DNA, the CDR3 is TGTGCCAGCAGTTTAGATTTAGGACAGACCATGAACACTGAAGCTTTCTTT.

CDR3 sequence: CASSLQGHSGNTIYF. The CDR3 DNA reads TGTGCCAGCAGCTTGCAGGGCCACTCTGGAAACACCATATATTTT. This chain uses TRBV5-8 with TRBJ1-3; tentatively, D is TRBD1 (5 bases). Looked up from germline, CDR1 is SGHTS and CDR2 is YDEGEE. V shed 1 base and J shed 0 bases, with 8 bases lying between them. The CDR3 is 15 amino acids.

The CDR3 region is CASSATGLPPGELFF. In DNA form, the CDR3 reads TGTGCCAGCAGCGCGACGGGACTGCCCCCCGGGGAGCTGTTTTTT. The chain couples TRBV9 to TRBJ2-2; tentatively, D is TRBD2 (6 bases). The CDR3 is 15 amino acids. Germline CDR1 and CDR2: SGDLS and YYNGEE. Trimming shortened V by 3 bases and J by 6 bases, and 15 bases separated the two germline ends.